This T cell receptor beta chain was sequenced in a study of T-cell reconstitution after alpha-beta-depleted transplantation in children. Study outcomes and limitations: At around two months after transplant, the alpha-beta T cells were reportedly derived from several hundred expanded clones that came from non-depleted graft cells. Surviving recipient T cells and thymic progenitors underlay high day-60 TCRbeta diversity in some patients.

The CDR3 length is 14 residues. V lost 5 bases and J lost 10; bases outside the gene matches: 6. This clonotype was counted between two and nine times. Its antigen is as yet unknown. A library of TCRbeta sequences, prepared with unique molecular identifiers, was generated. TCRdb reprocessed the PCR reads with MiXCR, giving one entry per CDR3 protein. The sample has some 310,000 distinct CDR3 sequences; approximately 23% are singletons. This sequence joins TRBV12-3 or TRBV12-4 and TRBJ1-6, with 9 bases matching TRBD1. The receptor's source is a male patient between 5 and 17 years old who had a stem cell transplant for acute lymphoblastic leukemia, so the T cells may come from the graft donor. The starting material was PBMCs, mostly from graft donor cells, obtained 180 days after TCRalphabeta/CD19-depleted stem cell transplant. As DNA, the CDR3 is TGTGCCAGCAGTAAGACAGGGGGACGATCACCCCTCCACTTT. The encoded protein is CASSKTGGRSPLHF.